This T cell receptor (beta chain) was sequenced during a study of a mutant IDH1 vaccine in newly diagnosed glioma. Across the study: Patients received vaccination from 4-6 weeks after radiotherapy alone, or with temozolomide cycles. Standard pretreatment was either radiotherapy, temozolomide, or, for most, radiochemotherapy with temozolomide. Treated patients had a mean age of approximately 40 years and a sex split that was around 60% male and roughly 38% female.

Indicated time point: week 11, during vaccination. Each dose of the vaccine consisted of 300 ug of mutant IDH1 20-mer peptide, with topical imiquimod. New WHO grade 3 or 4 IDH1-mutant, ATRX-lost astrocytomas were present in all donors. About this clone: Its target is unknown.

This CDR3 has 15 residues. The germline CDR1 and CDR2 sequences are LNHDA and SQIVND (reference sequence). V was clipped by 9 bases and J by 1 base; unmatched bases: 9. Only in-frame clones appear in the TCRdb table, and some are missing; sequencing was by immunoSEQ multiplex PCR. The sample consists of 95,000 to 120,000 clones, roughly 90% of them appearing once. The sample here was PBMCs, taken from a glioma patient whose treatment included an IDH1 peptide vaccine. The chain carries TRBV19 and TRBJ2-7, with 10 bases aligning to TRBD1. The sequence was obtained from a woman in her fifties or sixties with glioma. The CDR3 bases are TGTGCCAGCAATGGGGCGGGACAGGGGTCCTACGAGCAGTACTTC. It translates to CASNGAGQGSYEQYF.